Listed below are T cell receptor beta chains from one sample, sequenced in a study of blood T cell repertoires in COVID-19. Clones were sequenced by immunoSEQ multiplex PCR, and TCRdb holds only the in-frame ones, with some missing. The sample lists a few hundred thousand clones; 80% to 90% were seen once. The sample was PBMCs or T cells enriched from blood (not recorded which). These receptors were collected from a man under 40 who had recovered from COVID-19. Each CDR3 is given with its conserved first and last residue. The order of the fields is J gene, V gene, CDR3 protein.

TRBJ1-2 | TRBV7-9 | CASSLALTGNYGYTF
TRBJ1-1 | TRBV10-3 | CAIKGAGSEAFF
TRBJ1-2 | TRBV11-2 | CASSLAGFNPYGYTF
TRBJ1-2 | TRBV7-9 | CASSLARVDGYTF
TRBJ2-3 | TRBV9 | CASSVASWGTDTQYF
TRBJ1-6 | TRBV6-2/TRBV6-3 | CASSYSRQGGTPLHF
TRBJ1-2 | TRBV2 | CASSVKERGGYTF
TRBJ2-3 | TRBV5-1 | CASSAGGPSTDTQYF
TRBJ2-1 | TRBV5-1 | CASSLGSSGGYNEQFF
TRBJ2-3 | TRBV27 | CASSRRDRVKDTQYF